This T cell receptor (beta chain) derives from a study of blood T cells in healthy people across ages. Broader study findings: Changes in expanded clonotypes were possibly confounded, as the CMV status of donors was unknown. In long-lived donors, naive CD4+ cell counts and diversity exceeded those of aged donors.

Using a J-beta primer mix together with a sample-barcoded 5' primer, a second PCR was run for about 7 to 12 cycles. MiXCR, applied by TCRdb to the 5' RACE reads, yields one record per CDR3 protein. The repertoire holds some 760,000 distinct CDR3 sequences, with roughly 25% as singletons. This clonotype was observed a few times. Its antigen is still unknown. This CDR3 region has 12 residues. Germline V gene data show CDR1 as GTSNPN and CDR2 as SVGIG (reference sequence). The ends were cut back, 2 bases at V and 7 bases at J, with 8 bases in the middle. The sample also formed part of further work on T cells of mothers and their children. That study reports: Barcodes and 2-4 random nucleotides were added by M1S in the second PCR. Each child gave around 3 million TCR beta CDR3 reads (each mother, over 9 million).

Sequenced sample: blood. This rearrangement joins TRBV30 to TRBJ2-2; D is possibly TRBD2 (6 bases). The TCR was taken from a boy aged 10-17 years in good health. The CDR3 sequence is CAWSKGGGELFF. Written as DNA, the CDR3 is TGTGCCTGGAGTAAGGGAGGCGGGGAGCTGTTTTTT.